This T cell receptor (beta chain) was captured by sequencing in a study of T cells in Graves' hyperthyroidism and ophthalmopathy. About the research overall: At the time of initial diagnosis and before any treatment, peripheral blood was collected.

General observations from the study: Among thyroid clonotypes expanded above 0.001, most also appeared in blood.

This clonotype was recorded at least ten times. What it binds is not known. RNA transcripts served as the template for amplifying TCR beta CDR3 regions. With the HTBI primer set, the TCR CDR3 went through a first round of RT-PCR. Each CDR3 protein is one row after TCRdb ran MiXCR on the multiplex PCR reads. The sample includes 350,000 or so distinct CDR3 sequences, 15% to 20% of them seen just once. Lactation, pregnancy, other autoimmune disease or uncontrolled infection excluded patients. It was 8.5 to 10 ml of fresh peripheral blood that supplied the PBMCs. The CDR3 covers 12 residues. V was pared by 8 bases and J by 5 bases, with 13 bases between. The germline CDR1 and CDR2 sequences are SGHVS and FQNEAQ.

Sequencing input: blood. V usage is TRBV7-8 and J usage is TRBJ2-7; D uncertain. This sequence was found in a woman between 35 and 50 years old with Graves' ophthalmopathy. CDR3: CASGPLRDEQYF. CDR3 in DNA: TGTGCCAGCGGGCCCCTTAGGGACGAGCAGTACTTC.